The T cell receptor beta chain under discussion was sequenced for a study of T cells in Graves' hyperthyroidism and ophthalmopathy. Study conclusions and caveats: Ophthalmopathy was distinguished from stable hyperthyroidism by 13 V-J signatures.

J lost 1 base, V lost 11 bases, and 7 bases had no gene match. CDR1 is MNHNS and CDR2 is SASEGT in the germline V gene. The CDR3 has 14 amino acids. TCR beta CDR3 region amplification was performed from RNA transcripts. RT-PCR in the first round (using the HTBI primer set) targeted the TCR CDR3. MiXCR was run by TCRdb on the multiplex PCR reads, yielding one entry per CDR3 protein. The table has 400,000 to 500,000 distinct CDR3 sequences, roughly an eighth seen once. This clonotype was seen many times. Its antigen remains unknown. Not enrolled were patients with uncontrolled infection, other autoimmune disease, pregnancy or lactation.

What was sequenced was blood. The sequence derives from a woman aged 18 to 35 with Graves' hyperthyroidism. The chain carries TRBV6-1 and TRBJ2-3, with 9 bases lining up with TRBD1. The CDR3 is CAGGQGTGTDTQYF. The CDR3 coding sequence is TGTGCCGGGGGACAGGGAACGGGCACAGATACGCAGTATTTT.